This T cell receptor (beta chain) was documented in a study of human T cells and chemical hapten exposure. At least ten counts were recorded for this clonotype. Its antigen is still unknown. Time point denoted: pre-sensitization, week 0. Treatment specified: therapeutic diphenylcyclopropenone sensitization with weekly scalp DPC. Within the library, unique molecular identifiers were attached to each individual cDNA molecule. TCRdb reanalysed the RACE reads using MiXCR and keeps one entry per CDR3 protein. This table has 280,000 or so distinct CDR3 sequences, approximately 8% appearing once. The germline V and J ends were trimmed by 2 bases and 6 bases, with 9 bases remaining between them. This CDR3 comprises 13 residues. In germline, CDR1 is SGHVS, CDR2 FQNEAQ. The study's findings and limits: Alopecia affected the donors, so their immune response may differ from healthy people's. Sensitization with DPC brought no change to TCRs above 1 in 1000 in frequency.

This TCR derives from a man aged 18-30 years with alopecia areata. Some clones in this sample may be carry-over from other donors' samples. This chain connects TRBV7-8 to TRBJ2-3; D is uncertain. Sequencing used whole blood, obtained in connection with sensitization to the hapten diphenylcyclopropenone (DPC). The CDR3 here is CASSLPGTDTQYF. CDR3 bases: TGTGCCAGCAGCTTACCCGGAACGGATACGCAGTATTTT. Combining the CDR3 with reference TRBV7-8 and TRBJ2-3 gives the whole variable domain GAGVSQSPRYKVAKRGQDVALRCDPISGHVSLFWYQQALGQGPEFLTYFQNEAQLDKSGLPSDRFFAERPEGSVSTLKIQRTQQEDSAVYLCASSLPGTDTQYFGPGTRLTVL.